One sample yielded the 24 T cell receptor beta chains listed below, sequenced in a study of T cells in Graves' hyperthyroidism and ophthalmopathy. Researchers amplified the TCR beta CDR3 regions from RNA transcripts. In the first-round RT-PCR of the TCR CDR3, the HTBI primer set was used. One entry per CDR3 protein results from TCRdb running MiXCR on the multiplex PCR reads. The sample shows more than 350,000 distinct CDR3 sequences, roughly 15% of them seen only once. The specimen was blood. The source of these receptors is a woman between 55 and 75 years old with Graves' ophthalmopathy.

This clonotype was detected ten times or more. V and J are TRBV12-3 or TRBV12-4 and TRBJ2-1, with TRBD1 identical over 9 bases. The CDR3 has 14 residues. Trimming removed 7 bases from V and 5 bases from J; junction bases left unmatched: 6. The CDR3 loop reads CASIANRGHNEQFF. CDR3 coding DNA: TGTGCCAGCATTGCAAACAGGGGGCACAATGAGCAGTTCTTC.

This clonotype has a count of ten or more. The rearrangement joins TRBV28 to TRBJ2-7, with a tentative D call TRBD1 (5 bases). There are 15 residues in the CDR3. Germline values: CDR1 MDHEN, CDR2 SYDVKM. Trimming shortened V by 6 bases and J by 3 bases, and 18 bases separated the two germline ends. The CDR3 DNA is TGTGCCAGCAGCTCGACGGCGGCCCAGGGCTACGAGCAGTACTTC. Translation: CASSSTAAQGYEQYF.

The J gene is TRBJ2-1, the V gene TRBV7-2; tentative D call: TRBD2 (5 bases). Germline CDR1 and CDR2: SGHTA and FQGNSA. The V end was cut by 0 bases, the J end by 9 bases, with 18 bases between. This CDR3 spans 16 amino acids. The CDR3 nucleotides read TGTGCCAGCAGCTTAGCGGCCCGAGGGCGGGTTGCTGAGCAGTTCTTC. It translates to CASSLAARGRVAEQFF.

This clonotype showed up many times. The CDR3 reads CASSRIDGANVLTF. CDR3 bases: TGTGCCAGCAGCCGAATAGATGGGGCCAACGTCCTGACTTTC. J is TRBJ2-6 and V is TRBV7-9; D call uncertain. The CDR3 contains 14 residues. The germline CDR1 and CDR2 sequences are SEHNR and FQNEAQ (reference sequence). V gave up 5 bases and J gave up 3 bases, with 8 bases separating them.

This clonotype was counted at least ten times. The chain recombines TRBV20-1 with TRBJ1-2; D not certain. The CDR3 is 13 amino acids. Looked up from germline, CDR1 is DFQATT and CDR2 is SNEGSKA (reference sequence). Trimming shortened V by 0 bases and J by 0 bases, and 5 bases separated the two germline ends. CDR3 protein: CSARDRTNYGYTF. The CDR3 nucleotides read TGCAGTGCTAGAGACCGGACTAACTATGGCTACACCTTC.

Note on this clonotype: A much larger clone lies a single base off, so this may be a read error. J is TRBJ2-2 and V is TRBV5-8, with D tentatively TRBD1 (6 bases). The CDR3 is made up of 15 amino acids. Per the germline V gene, CDR1 is SGHTS and CDR2 is YDEGEE. The V end was cut by 4 bases, the J end by 4 bases, with 14 bases between. The CDR3 nucleotides read TGTGCCAGCAGCACCGGACAGCCGAGCACCGGGGAGCTGTTTTTT. The encoded protein is CASSTGQPSTGELFF.

This clonotype was seen at least ten times. The CDR3 region is CASSQDRYNGRETQYF. CDR3 nucleotide sequence: TGTGCCAGCAGTCAAGACAGATACAACGGTAGGGAGACCCAGTACTTC. This chain links TRBV12-3 or TRBV12-4 with TRBJ2-5; weak D call: TRBD1 (5 bases). Deletions cut 5 bases from V and 5 bases from J, with 21 bases between. The CDR3 contains 16 residues.

In its sample, this clonotype was seen many times. The chain uses TRBV27 and TRBJ2-5; possible D gene TRBD2, 7 bases. V lost 3 bases, J lost 4 bases, and 12 bases lay in between. The CDR3 sequence is 14 residues long. Germline-derived CDR1 and CDR2 are MNHEY and SMNVEV (reference sequence). The CDR3 DNA reads TGTGCCAGCAGTTTTCGGGGAGGGGGAGAGACCCAGTACTTC. This translates into CASSFRGGGETQYF.

This chain links TRBV24-1 with TRBJ1-4, with 9 positions matching TRBD1. The junction had 5 bases not matched to a gene; V was cut back by 3 bases and J by 7 bases. This CDR3 is built from 15 residues. CDR1 and CDR2 (germline): KGHDR, SFDVKD. In DNA, the CDR3 is TGTGCCACCAGTGATCCACAGGGGGCAGGTGAAAAACTGTTTTTT. This gives the protein CATSDPQGAGEKLFF.

Comments on this clonotype: Since a much larger clone is just one base distant, this may be a read error. As DNA, the CDR3 is TGTGCCGGCAGTTTCTCGTCCTACGAGCAGTACTTC. Its translation is CAGSFSSYEQYF. The V gene is TRBV28, the J gene TRBJ2-7, with unresolved D. The CDR3 spans 12 residues. The germline V gene has CDR1 MDHEN and CDR2 SYDVKM.

This clonotype was seen more than once but under ten times. The genes are TRBV7-3 and TRBJ2-2, with D possibly matching TRBD2 (6 bases). This CDR3 spans 16 amino acids. Germline CDR1 and CDR2: SGHTA and FQGTGA. V was cut by 4 bases and J by 2 bases, with 14 bases left in between. As DNA, the CDR3 is TGTGCCAGCAGCTCCTACCGGGAGCCCAACACCGGGGAGCTGTTTTTT. It translates to CASSSYREPNTGELFF.

In this sample, this clonotype turned up many times. The genes are TRBV11-2 and TRBJ2-1, with TRBD1 as a possible D gene (5 bases). The CDR3 runs 17 residues. The V end was cut by 5 bases, the J end by 0 bases, with 17 bases between. Per the germline V gene, CDR1 is SGHAT and CDR2 is FQNNGV. The CDR3 sequence is CASSPLGAASSYNEQFF. The CDR3 nucleotides are TGTGCCAGCAGCCCCTTAGGGGCAGCGAGCTCCTACAATGAGCAGTTCTTC.

This clonotype was seen a handful of times. V usage is TRBV20-1 and J usage is TRBJ2-1; D unclear. V lost 3 bases and J lost 9, with 12 bases in between. Per germline, CDR1 DFQATT and CDR2 SNEGSKA (reference sequence). The CDR3 covers 12 residues. CDR3 loop: CSARASVGEQFF. The CDR3 region has the DNA TGCAGTGCTAGGGCATCGGTAGGTGAGCAGTTCTTC.

V is TRBV28 and J is TRBJ1-1, with 8 bases fitting TRBD1. CDR1 is MDHEN and CDR2 is SYDVKM in the germline V gene. The V segment lost 8 bases and the J segment 5 bases; nucleotides outside the gene matches: 7. The CDR3 has 13 amino acids. CDR3 loop: CASVAGGSTEAFF. CDR3 nucleotides: TGTGCCAGCGTTGCAGGGGGCAGTACTGAAGCTTTCTTT.

This clonotype has only a few counts. The J gene is TRBJ2-5, the V gene TRBV9; 11 nucleotides align to TRBD2. In germline, CDR1 is SGDLS, CDR2 YYNGEE. CDR3 size: 16 residues. With 3 bases clipped from V and 4 bases from J, the junction kept 8 bases outside the gene matches. The CDR3 coding sequence is TGTGCCAGCAGCGCCGGGGCGCTAGCGGGAGGAGAGACCCAGTACTTC. Protein product: CASSAGALAGGETQYF.

The sample holds many counts of this clonotype. The gene calls are TRBV20-1 and TRBJ2-5; D is possibly TRBD1 or TRBD2 (5 bases each). CDR3 size: 13 residues. Germline V gives CDR1 DFQATT, CDR2 SNEGSKA (reference sequence). V lost 5 bases to trimming and J lost 1 base, with 11 bases between them. In DNA form, the CDR3 reads TGCAGTGCTCTCGGGGCAGGCCAAGAGACCCAGTACTTC. Protein: CSALGAGQETQYF.

In this sample, this clonotype turned up a few times. V usage is TRBV2 and J usage is TRBJ2-7, with 10 bases lining up with TRBD2. Per germline, CDR1 SNHLY and CDR2 FYNNEI. The CDR3 sequence is 14 residues long. Trimming removed 3 bases from V and 3 bases from J; junction bases left unmatched: 2. CDR3 residues: CASSELAGDYEQYF. The CDR3 DNA follows: TGTGCCAGCAGTGAGCTAGCGGGGGACTACGAGCAGTACTTC.

At least ten counts were recorded for this clonotype. The rearrangement uses TRBV2 and TRBJ1-1, with D tentatively TRBD1 (5 bases). Germline-derived CDR1 and CDR2 are SNHLY and FYNNEI. The CDR3 length is 12 residues. The V end was cut by 5 bases, the J end by 12 bases, with 16 bases between. CDR3 amino acids: CASSSRDGNTFF. The CDR3 DNA reads TGTGCCAGCAGTTCCCGGGACGGGAATACTTTCTTT.

This clonotype was detected ten times or more. This chain uses TRBV10-3 with TRBJ1-2; D is uncertain. The germline CDR1 and CDR2 sequences are ENHRY and SYGVKD. The CDR3 runs 15 residues. Trimming removed 2 bases from V and 2 bases from J, with 12 bases in between. Here the CDR3 reads CAISEGSQRNYGYTF. The CDR3, as DNA: TGTGCCATCAGTGAGGGTTCGCAAAGAAACTATGGCTACACCTTC.

The V gene is TRBV7-9, the J gene TRBJ1-3, with D possibly being TRBD1 (5 bases). This CDR3 is built from 20 residues. Germline V gives CDR1 SEHNR, CDR2 FQNEAQ (reference sequence). Trimming left V 2 bases short and J 0 bases short, with 23 bases between. The CDR3 nucleotides read TGTGCCAGCAGCTTATTATTAGGCAGACGCGGGGCCAGCTCTGGAAACACCATATATTTT. Encoded protein: CASSLLLGRRGASSGNTIYF.

There are a few counts of this clonotype. The chain recombines TRBV5-1 with TRBJ2-7; the D is unclear. V gave up 0 bases and J gave up 0 bases, with 13 bases separating them. CDR3 length: 16 residues. Per germline, CDR1 SGHRS and CDR2 YFSETQ. The CDR3 bases are TGCGCCAGCAGCTTGGCGGCAGACCGAAGCTCCTACGAGCAGTACTTC. It encodes CASSLAADRSSYEQYF.

The chain links TRBV3-1 to TRBJ1-4; D perhaps matches TRBD1 (6 bases). Trimming took off 2 bases at V and 5 bases at J, with 12 bases between the two ends. In germline, CDR1 is LGHDT, CDR2 YNNKEL (reference sequence). The CDR3 is 15 amino acids. The CDR3 DNA reads as TGTGCCAGCAGCCAACCGACAGGTCCCAATGAAAAACTGTTTTTT. As protein: CASSQPTGPNEKLFF.

In its sample, this clonotype was seen many times. The chain links TRBV5-1 to TRBJ2-2; the D is unclear. The CDR3 is made up of 13 amino acids. V was trimmed by 0 bases and J by 6 bases, leaving 6 bases between them. Germline assignment: CDR1 SGHRS and CDR2 YFSETQ. The CDR3 here is CASSLGMAGELFF. In DNA, the CDR3 is TGCGCCAGCAGCTTGGGTATGGCCGGGGAGCTGTTTTTT.

The rearrangement links TRBV4-1 to TRBJ2-1; 7 bases are a match to TRBD1. The CDR3 covers 14 residues. Germline V gene data show CDR1 as MGHRA and CDR2 as YSYEKL. The J segment lost 7 bases and the V segment lost 5 bases, leaving 8 bases of the junction unmatched. CDR3 DNA: TGCGCCAGCAGCGGCGTCAGCAGGGGGAATGAGCAGTTCTTC. It is translated as CASSGVSRGNEQFF.